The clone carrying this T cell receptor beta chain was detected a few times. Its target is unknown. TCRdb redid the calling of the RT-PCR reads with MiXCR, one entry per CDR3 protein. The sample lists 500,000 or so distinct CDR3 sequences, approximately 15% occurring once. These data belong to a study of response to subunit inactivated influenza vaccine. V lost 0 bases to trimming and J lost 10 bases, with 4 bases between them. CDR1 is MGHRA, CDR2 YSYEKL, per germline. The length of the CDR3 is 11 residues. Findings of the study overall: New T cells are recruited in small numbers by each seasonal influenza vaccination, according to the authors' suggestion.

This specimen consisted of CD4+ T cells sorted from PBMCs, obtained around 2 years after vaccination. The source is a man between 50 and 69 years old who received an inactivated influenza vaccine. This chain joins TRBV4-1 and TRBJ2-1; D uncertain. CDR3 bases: TGCGCCAGCAGCCAAGAATACGAGCAGTTCTTC. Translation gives CASSQEYEQFF.